This T cell receptor (beta chain) was recorded in a study of blood T cell repertoires in COVID-19 (dated by TCRdb to 2019 to 2021). For the study in its entirety: The collaborator samples originated in the United States, Italy and Spain and spanned the acute and convalescent phases of COVID-19. The material from the prospective study consisted of cDNA or gDNA derived from T cells, B-cell-depleted T cells, or PBMCs. Deeply sampled blood TCRbeta repertoires from subjects exposed to, actively infected with, or recovered from COVID-19 were included in the dataset. The repertoires were released in a freely available public database meant as a resource for research on the immune response to SARS-CoV-2. The samples were drawn from the first 160 participants of the ongoing ImmuneRACE study and from 1,254 subjects provided by 6 global collaborators. Nearly every sample came with metadata listing a de-identified subject ID, COVID-19 status, age in years and sex. Where available, HLA class I and class II types were obtained from metadata supplied by the sample provider rather than from assay-based typing.

TCRbeta CDR3 regions were amplified from genomic DNA using the immunoSEQ Assay, a bias-controlled multiplex PCR. Per the original workflow: The number of nucleated cells in each sample was estimated from the amplification of reference gene primers within the assay. To quantify the absolute abundance of each unique TCRbeta CDR3 rearrangement, sequence reads were collapsed and filtered. For each sample, productive Simpson clonality was calculated as the square root of Simpson's diversity index over productive rearrangements. TCRdb re-hosts the immuneACCESS table, in-frame sequences only. Its copies lack some clones; in the studies checked, an unresolved V gene accounts for under half of them, and the cause for the rest is not known. For V, J and clone size, that table is used; D and trimming come from the DNA. The sample table lists 140,000 or so clones, 70% to 90% of them with a count of one. 2.6% of the sample goes to the ten largest clones.

Collaborating institutions collected whole blood in K2EDTA tubes following their own protocols. For TCRbeta analysis, collaborators shipped samples as frozen whole blood, isolated PBMCs, or DNA extracted from either of those sample types. Study-wide findings and limitations: The amount of clinical and demographic metadata varied by source and participant and was provided uncurated.

In regard to this clone: Its antigen has not been determined. Per-base quality was not reported, and no clone a single base away is much larger than it.

The receptor was isolated from a human donor with acute or convalescent COVID-19. The donor label of this sample is uncertain. The sample comprised peripheral blood.

The nucleotide sequence reads as follows: TGTGCCAGCAGCCCCCGACTAGTCTTAGGCACAGATACGCAGTATTTT. It specifies CASSPRLVLGTDTQYF. The chain is encoded by TRBV7-9 joined to TRBJ2-3; TRBD2 might be the D gene, on 6 matching bases. The germline V gene encodes CDR1 SEHNR and CDR2 FQNEAQ (reference sequence). V drops 5 bases and J drops 1 base, leaving 16 bases in between. The CDR3 runs 16 amino acids, cysteine and phenylalanine included. Just the 48-base CDR3 DNA is kept, in frame starting at base 1.